The present T cell receptor (beta chain) was sequenced within a study of technical replicates of blood from a handful of donors. Profiled with immunoSEQ multiplex PCR; TCRdb holds only in-frame clones, not every one. The data contain around 30,000 clones, approximately 92% of them singletons. The sample consisted of PBMCs. The receptor was isolated from a human donor in good health. Some clones in this sample may be carry-over from other donors' samples.

Here the CDR3 reads CASSFQGQGPGAFF. The CDR3 DNA reads TGTGCCAGCAGTTTTCAGGGACAGGGCCCGGGGGCTTTCTTT. The chain is built from TRBV27 and TRBJ1-1; 9 bases map to TRBD1. The CDR3 is 14 residues long. V lost 3 bases and J lost 11; bases outside the gene matches: 10. The germline gives CDR1 MNHEY, CDR2 SMNVEV (reference sequence).